A selection of T cell receptor beta chains follows, all from one sample in a study of T cell responses to AZD1222 COVID-19 vaccine. TCRdb keeps only in-frame clones here, not all; method: immunoSEQ multiplex PCR. The data show about 130,000 clones, around 86% seen once. This sample comprised peripheral blood, obtained on day 0 of AZD1222 vaccination. These receptors were taken from an adult in good health. CDR3s include the opening cysteine and the closing phenylalanine or tryptophan. Fields, in order: D gene, J gene, V gene, clone size, CDR3 DNA, CDR3 protein. The D gene is left open where the match is weak. Some rows have no size entry. The others give once, few or many, or a class for an expanded clone.

>-|TRBJ1-2|TRBV11-2|-
TGTGCCAGCAGCTTAAAACAGGTCAATGGCTACACCTTC
CASSLKQVNGYTF
>TRBD2|TRBJ2-1|TRBV3-1/TRBV3-2|-
TGTGCCAGCAGCCTAGCGGGGGTAAATGAGCAGTTCTTC
CASSLAGVNEQFF
>TRBD1|TRBJ1-3|TRBV28|-
TGTGCCAGCAGTGACACAGGGGGTCGGAGAGACACCATATATTTT
CASSDTGGRRDTIYF
>TRBD1|TRBJ1-2|TRBV7-9|-
TGTGCCAGCAGCCAGGACAGGGGAATCTTCTATGGCTACACCTTC
CASSQDRGIFYGYTF
>TRBD2|TRBJ2-3|TRBV5-1|-
TGCGCCAGCAGCTTGGCGGCTAGCGGGGGGAGCGGAGATACGCAGTATTTT
CASSLAASGGSGDTQYF
>TRBD1|TRBJ1-2|TRBV6-4|once
TGTGCCAGCAGTGACTGGGACAGGGGGCGAGGCTACACCTTC
CASSDWDRGRGYTF
>-|TRBJ2-2|TRBV4-2|-
TGTGCCAGCAGCCCCAGCCCACGGACGGATACCGGGGAGCTGTTTTTT
CASSPSPRTDTGELFF
>TRBD1|TRBJ1-6|TRBV7-2|-
TGTGCCAGCAGCTCTTGGACAGGGAGAAATTCACCCCTCCACTTT
CASSSWTGRNSPLHF
>-|TRBJ2-3|TRBV27|-
TGTGCCAGCAGTTTATGGCGGCTCGGGACGACCGCCCTGGGGGCAGATACGCAGTATTTT
CASSLWRLGTTALGADTQYF
>TRBD1|TRBJ1-2|TRBV6-4|-
TGTGCCAGCAGTAGGGACAGGGCTGGGGGCTACACCTTC
CASSRDRAGGYTF
>-|TRBJ1-5|TRBV21-1|-
TGTGCCAGCAGCCTGGAATGGCCCGGCAATCAGCCCCAGCATTTT
CASSLEWPGNQPQHF
>-|TRBJ1-3|TRBV25-1|-
TGTGCCAGCAGTGAACTTCTACAGGAAGGCTCTGGAAACACCATATATTTT
CASSELLQEGSGNTIYF
>TRBD1|TRBJ1-5|TRBV5-1|once
TGCGCCAGCAGCGTGGGACAGGGGGATCAGCCCCAGCATTTT
CASSVGQGDQPQHF